These T cell receptor beta chains were read from a single sample in a study of T cell clones after liver transplantation. The repertoire was sequenced with immunoSEQ multiplex PCR; TCRdb's copy has only in-frame clones and lacks some. This sample has 40,000 to 65,000 clones, with about 88% found just once. The sample here was CD4+ T cells from blood, taken before liver transplant. The origin of the receptors is a human donor who received a liver transplant. Both conserved end residues are part of each CDR3. Each record gives: J gene, CDR3 length, clone size, V gene, D gene, CDR3 protein, CDR3 DNA. The D gene is left open where the match is weak. Clone size is shown for a subset of rows, as once, few, many or a class of expanded clone.

>TRBJ2-2|14|NA|TRBV28|NA
CATVRDANTGELFF
TGTGCCACCGTCAGGGACGCGAACACCGGGGAGCTGTTTTTT
>TRBJ1-2|14|NA|TRBV5-1|TRBD1
CASSSPGTGDGYTF
TGCGCCAGCAGCTCCCCCGGGACAGGGGATGGCTACACCTTC
>TRBJ2-5|17|NA|TRBV4-2|TRBD1
CASSQEGGAGGIETQYF
TGTGCCAGCAGCCAAGAAGGCGGAGCAGGGGGCATTGAGACCCAGTACTTC
>TRBJ2-5|18|NA|TRBV4-1|NA
CASSQIGPPRDIGETQYF
TGCGCCAGCAGCCAAATTGGACCCCCCCGGGACATAGGGGAGACCCAGTACTTC
>TRBJ1-1|13|NA|TRBV6-6|NA
CASSYRPAGEAFF
TGTGCCAGCAGTTACAGGCCTGCGGGAGAAGCTTTCTTT
>TRBJ2-3|16|NA|TRBV10-3|TRBD2
CAISGVTSGYTDTQYF
TGTGCCATCAGTGGGGTGACTAGCGGATACACAGATACGCAGTATTTT
>TRBJ1-3|16|NA|TRBV11-2|NA
CASSVGPGAAGNTIYF
TGTGCCAGCAGCGTAGGCCCAGGGGCAGCCGGAAACACCATATATTTT
>TRBJ2-2|17|NA|TRBV5-4|NA
CASSFTGRRVNTGELFF
TGTGCCAGCAGCTTTACGGGTCGTCGGGTGAACACCGGGGAGCTGTTTTTT
>TRBJ2-7|14|once|TRBV30|NA
CAWRNYAEGYEQYF
TGTGCCTGGAGAAACTATGCGGAAGGTTACGAGCAGTACTTC
>TRBJ1-5|15|NA|TRBV7-2|NA
CASSLERGRSQPQHF
TGTGCCAGCAGCTTAGAGCGGGGGCGCAGTCAGCCCCAGCATTTT
>TRBJ2-7|15|once|TRBV5-1|TRBD1
CASSRMDRGVGEQYF
TGCGCCAGCAGCCGAATGGACAGGGGGGTAGGAGAGCAGTACTTC
>TRBJ2-7|15|NA|TRBV6-5|TRBD1
CASSYSGQGTYEQYF
TGTGCCAGCAGTTACTCGGGACAGGGGACCTACGAGCAGTACTTC
>TRBJ2-3|16|NA|TRBV4-1|TRBD2
CASSQDRRLATDTQYF
TGCGCCAGCAGCCAAGATCGTAGACTAGCGACAGATACGCAGTATTTT
>TRBJ1-1|14|NA|TRBV7-2|NA
CASSLQWGNTEAFF
TGTGCCAGCAGCTTACAATGGGGGAACACTGAAGCTTTCTTT
>TRBJ1-2|13|NA|TRBV6-1|NA
CASSEYRNYGYTF
TGTGCCAGCAGTGAATATCGGAACTATGGCTACACCTTC
>TRBJ1-3|15|NA|TRBV7-2|NA
CASSSNGGQGNTIYF
TGTGCCAGCAGCTCTAATGGGGGGCAGGGAAACACCATATATTTT
>TRBJ2-5|14|NA|TRBV7-9|NA
CASSLPPLAETQYF
TGTGCCAGCAGCTTACCCCCGCTAGCGGAGACCCAGTACTTC
>TRBJ2-7|14|NA|TRBV2|TRBD1
CASQRDRGPYEQYF
TGTGCCAGCCAGAGGGACAGGGGACCCTACGAGCAGTACTTC
>TRBJ1-1|14|NA|TRBV7-2|NA
CASSLLWGDLKAFF
TGTGCCAGCAGCTTATTATGGGGGGACTTAAAAGCTTTCTTT
>TRBJ2-7|15|once|TRBV15|NA
CATSSGRTLAYEQYF
TGTGCCACCAGCAGTGGTCGGACACTCGCCTACGAGCAGTACTTC
>TRBJ2-7|12|NA|TRBV10-3|NA
CANAGSPYEQYF
TGTGCCAACGCAGGGTCCCCCTACGAGCAGTACTTC
>TRBJ2-2|15|NA|TRBV14|TRBD1
CASSPGQGFSGELFF
TGTGCCAGCAGCCCCGGACAGGGCTTTTCCGGGGAGCTGTTTTTT
>TRBJ2-7|15|NA|TRBV19|TRBD2
CASGPNSGGSYEQYF
TGTGCCAGTGGGCCAAATAGCGGGGGGTCTTACGAGCAGTACTTC
>TRBJ2-7|16|NA|TRBV28|TRBD1
CASRLPPGQGADEQYF
TGTGCCAGCAGGTTACCCCCGGGACAGGGGGCTGATGAGCAGTACTTC
>TRBJ1-1|14|NA|TRBV5-1|NA
CASSLGTANTEAFF
TGCGCCAGCAGCTTGGGGACGGCGAACACTGAAGCTTTCTTT
>TRBJ1-1|15|NA|TRBV7-2|NA
CASNSPWQENTEAFF
TGTGCCAGCAACTCGCCGTGGCAGGAGAACACTGAAGCTTTCTTT
>TRBJ2-7|16|NA|TRBV18|TRBD2
CASSPQSGGASWEQYF
TGTGCCAGCTCACCACAAAGCGGGGGGGCCTCTTGGGAGCAGTACTTC
>TRBJ1-1|14|NA|TRBV4-1|NA
CASSQPLGVTEAFF
TGCGCCAGCAGCCAACCGCTGGGGGTGACTGAAGCTTTCTTT
>TRBJ2-7|11|NA|TRBV11-2|NA
CASSAGWGQYF
TGTGCCAGCAGCGCCGGGTGGGGGCAGTACTTC
>TRBJ2-2|12|NA|TRBV6-6|NA
CASSYSPGELFF
TGTGCCAGCAGTTACTCTCCCGGGGAGCTGTTTTTT
>TRBJ1-3|14|NA|TRBV19|TRBD1
CATRGQDGGNTIYF
TGTGCCACCCGCGGACAGGATGGTGGAAACACCATATATTTT
>TRBJ2-3|13|NA|TRBV19|NA
CASSIERQGTQYF
TGTGCCAGTAGTATAGAACGGCAGGGTACGCAGTATTTT
>TRBJ1-1|11|NA|TRBV2|NA
CASSRQVEAFF
TGTGCCAGCAGCAGACAGGTCGAAGCTTTCTTT
>TRBJ2-7|15|NA|TRBV6-5|NA
CASSYSEGVSYEQYF
TGTGCCAGCAGTTACTCAGAGGGAGTAAGCTACGAGCAGTACTTC
>TRBJ2-5|19|NA|TRBV29-1|NA
CSVEDLFLVSGGAQETQYF
TGCAGCGTTGAAGATCTCTTCCTTGTGAGTGGAGGGGCCCAAGAGACCCAGTACTTC
>TRBJ2-5|13|NA|TRBV2|NA
CASSDRLLETQYF
TGTGCCAGCAGTGACCGTCTCTTGGAGACCCAGTACTTC
>TRBJ2-2|16|NA|TRBV7-7|TRBD1
CASSAQQGTNTGELFF
TGTGCCAGCAGCGCCCAACAGGGGACGAACACCGGGGAGCTGTTTTTT